These T cell receptor beta chains were read from a single sample in a study of T cells in Graves' hyperthyroidism and ophthalmopathy. TCRdb called the multiplex PCR reads again in MiXCR, with one record for every CDR3 protein. The sample records about 710,000 distinct CDR3 sequences, about 15% being singletons. The sequenced sample was blood. The receptors were gathered from a man aged 18 to 29 with Graves' hyperthyroidism. Each CDR3 is given with its conserved first and last residue. A D gene is named only where the DNA matches it firmly. The listing skips clone size in some rows; elsewhere it reads once, few, many or a size class.

clone size: NA
J gene: TRBJ2-7
D gene: TRBD2
V gene: TRBV5-1
CDR3 protein: CASSPTALAGGRYEQYF
CDR3 DNA: TGCGCCAGCAGCCCGACCGCACTAGCGGGAGGCCGCTACGAGCAGTACTTC

clone size: NA
J gene: TRBJ1-6
D gene: NA
V gene: TRBV9
CDR3 protein: CASSVDGSPLHF
CDR3 DNA: TGTGCCAGCAGCGTAGACGGATCACCCCTCCACTTT

clone size: many
J gene: TRBJ2-3
D gene: NA
V gene: TRBV12-3/TRBV12-4
CDR3 protein: CASSLWSQETDTQYF
CDR3 DNA: TGTGCCAGCAGTTTGTGGTCACAAGAAACAGATACGCAGTATTTT

clone size: many
J gene: TRBJ2-7
D gene: NA
V gene: TRBV12-3/TRBV12-4
CDR3 protein: CASSATGTSAYEQYF
CDR3 DNA: TGTGCCAGCAGTGCGACCGGGACATCGGCCTACGAGCAGTACTTC

clone size: NA
J gene: TRBJ2-3
D gene: NA
V gene: TRBV2
CDR3 protein: CASSAPITDTQYF
CDR3 DNA: TGTGCCAGCAGTGCGCCTATCACAGATACGCAGTATTTT

clone size: few
J gene: TRBJ2-1
D gene: TRBD1
V gene: TRBV5-5
CDR3 protein: CASSRGTGLHEQFF
CDR3 DNA: TGTGCCAGCAGCCGAGGGACAGGGCTGCATGAGCAGTTCTTC

clone size: NA
J gene: TRBJ2-5
D gene: TRBD2
V gene: TRBV9
CDR3 protein: CASSADPGLATGWTQETQYF
CDR3 DNA: TGTGCCAGCAGCGCAGATCCGGGACTAGCGACAGGATGGACCCAAGAGACCCAGTACTTC

clone size: many
J gene: TRBJ2-5
D gene: TRBD2
V gene: TRBV28
CDR3 protein: CASSSILAGRETQYF
CDR3 DNA: TGTGCCAGCAGTTCAATTCTAGCGGGACGGGAGACCCAGTACTTC

clone size: many
J gene: TRBJ1-5
D gene: NA
V gene: TRBV28
CDR3 protein: CASSERGGSNQPQHF
CDR3 DNA: TGTGCCAGCAGCGAGAGGGGTGGGAGCAATCAGCCCCAGCATTTT

clone size: NA
J gene: TRBJ2-2
D gene: TRBD2
V gene: TRBV12-3/TRBV12-4
CDR3 protein: CASSRTSLRSGELFF
CDR3 DNA: TGTGCCAGCAGTAGGACTAGCCTAAGGTCCGGGGAGCTGTTTTTT

clone size: many
J gene: TRBJ2-1
D gene: NA
V gene: TRBV20-1
CDR3 protein: CSARDRGPSSDNEQFF
CDR3 DNA: TGCAGTGCTAGAGATCGTGGCCCCTCGAGCGACAATGAGCAGTTCTTC

clone size: few
J gene: TRBJ2-3
D gene: NA
V gene: TRBV5-1
CDR3 protein: CASSPGQLTDTQYF
CDR3 DNA: TGCGCCAGCAGCCCCGGACAGTTAACAGATACGCAGTATTTT

clone size: NA
J gene: TRBJ2-2
D gene: TRBD2
V gene: TRBV12-3/TRBV12-4
CDR3 protein: CASSLWEGSNTGKLFF
CDR3 DNA: TGTGCCAGCAGTTTATGGGAGGGTTCGAACACCGGGAAGCTGTTTTTT

clone size: many
J gene: TRBJ1-1
D gene: NA
V gene: TRBV20-1
CDR3 protein: CSASGVNTEAFF
CDR3 DNA: TGCAGTGCTTCAGGGGTGAACACTGAAGCTTTCTTT

clone size: many
J gene: TRBJ2-1
D gene: TRBD1
V gene: TRBV12-3/TRBV12-4
CDR3 protein: CASSPGQGTEQFF
CDR3 DNA: TGTGCCAGCAGTCCGGGACAGGGGACTGAGCAGTTCTTC

clone size: NA
J gene: TRBJ2-7
D gene: TRBD2
V gene: TRBV7-9
CDR3 protein: CASQTGTSGRAPKASEQYF
CDR3 DNA: TGTGCCAGTCAGACCGGGACTAGCGGGAGGGCCCCCAAGGCTAGCGAGCAGTACTTC

clone size: many
J gene: TRBJ2-7
D gene: NA
V gene: TRBV18
CDR3 protein: CASSPSVASYEQYF
CDR3 DNA: TGTGCCAGCTCACCATCGGTAGCTTCCTACGAGCAGTACTTC

clone size: few
J gene: TRBJ2-5
D gene: TRBD1
V gene: TRBV27
CDR3 protein: CASSFQGGWETQYF
CDR3 DNA: TGTGCCAGCAGTTTTCAAGGGGGCTGGGAGACCCAGTACTTC

clone size: many
J gene: TRBJ2-7
D gene: NA
V gene: TRBV5-1
CDR3 protein: CASSVQGMVDEQYF
CDR3 DNA: TGCGCCAGCAGCGTACAGGGTATGGTCGACGAGCAGTACTTC

clone size: NA
J gene: TRBJ2-2
D gene: NA
V gene: TRBV29-1
CDR3 protein: CSAGQAGELFF
CDR3 DNA: TGCAGCGCGGGGCAAGCCGGGGAGCTGTTTTTT

clone size: few
J gene: TRBJ1-1
D gene: TRBD1
V gene: TRBV28
CDR3 protein: CASGFRGRLDTEAFF
CDR3 DNA: TGTGCCAGCGGTTTCAGGGGGCGATTGGACACTGAAGCTTTCTTT

clone size: many
J gene: TRBJ2-4
D gene: NA
V gene: TRBV11-1
CDR3 protein: CASSSSYGADIQYF
CDR3 DNA: TGTGCCAGCAGTTCTTCTTATGGAGCGGACATTCAGTACTTC

clone size: many
J gene: TRBJ1-2
D gene: TRBD1
V gene: TRBV11-2
CDR3 protein: CASSLGVRGYYGYTF
CDR3 DNA: TGTGCCAGCAGCTTAGGGGTCAGGGGGTACTATGGCTACACCTTC

clone size: many
J gene: TRBJ2-7
D gene: TRBD2
V gene: TRBV28
CDR3 protein: CASSLGLAYEQYF
CDR3 DNA: TGTGCCAGCAGTTTGGGACTAGCCTACGAGCAGTACTTC

clone size: NA
J gene: TRBJ2-3
D gene: TRBD2
V gene: TRBV29-1
CDR3 protein: CSAPLAGATDTQYF
CDR3 DNA: TGCAGCGCACCTCTAGCGGGAGCAACAGATACGCAGTATTTT